This TCR beta chain is from a study of cytomegalovirus exposure and HLA in healthy donors. Overall study context: HLA-typed donors were the source of about 85 million unique TCRs held in an early data release. Notes on the study in general: A link between a missense DCLRE1C variant and TCR beta V- and J-gene trimming emerged from a later analysis.

A remark on this clone: What it recognizes is unknown.

The primer mix had 60 Vbeta and 13 Jbeta primers. In the source study's methods: In a later analysis, the count reached some 88 million unique TCR beta chains, with about 11 million shared. Generated by immunoSEQ multiplex PCR, the TCRdb table keeps only in-frame clones and is missing some. V and J calls and clone size come straight from that table; D and trimming were deduced from the DNA. The repertoire holds about 110,000 clones, with under 80% as singletons. The CDR3 extends over 13 amino acids. Trimming at V came to 5 bases and at J to 2 bases, leaving 2 bases not matched to a gene. Germline loops: CDR1 SGHVS, CDR2 FQNEAQ.

V gene TRBV7-8 combines with J gene TRBJ1-1; 7 bases are shared with TRBD1. Sequenced: PBMCs. The TCR originated in a woman in her fifties or sixties in good health and CMV-seropositive. The CDR3 is CASSRTGNTEAFF. The CDR3 DNA follows: TGTGCCAGCAGCCGGACAGGAAACACTGAAGCTTTCTTT.